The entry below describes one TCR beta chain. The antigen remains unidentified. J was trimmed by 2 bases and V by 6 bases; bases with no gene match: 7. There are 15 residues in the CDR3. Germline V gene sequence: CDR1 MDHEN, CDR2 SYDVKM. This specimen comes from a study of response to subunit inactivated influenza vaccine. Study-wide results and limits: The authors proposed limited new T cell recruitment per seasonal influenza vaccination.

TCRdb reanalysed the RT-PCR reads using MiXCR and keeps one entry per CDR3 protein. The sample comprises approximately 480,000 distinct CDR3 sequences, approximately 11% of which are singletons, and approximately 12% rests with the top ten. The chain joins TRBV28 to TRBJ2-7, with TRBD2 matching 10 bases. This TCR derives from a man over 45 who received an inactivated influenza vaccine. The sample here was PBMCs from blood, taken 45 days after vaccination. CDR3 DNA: TGTGCCAGCAGCACACCAAGCGGGAGGGCCTACGAGCAGTACTTC. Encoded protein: CASSTPSGRAYEQYF.